The source of this T cell receptor beta chain is a study of blood T cell repertoires in COVID-19. Overall study: T cells, B-cell-depleted T cells, or PBMCs provided the cDNA or gDNA that served as material.

CDR1 is SGHTA, CDR2 FQGNSA, per germline. This CDR3 spans 14 amino acids. V was cut by 2 bases and J by 8 bases, with 15 bases left in between. Sequencing used immunoSEQ multiplex PCR; TCRdb keeps in-frame clones, though not all of them. Here the sample spans about 100,000 clones, roughly 90% being singletons. Input material: peripheral blood. This TCR came from a man aged 60 to 75 with acute or convalescent COVID-19. This chain uses TRBV7-2 with TRBJ1-2; D is possibly TRBD1 (6 bases). CDR3 nucleotides: TGTGCCAGCAGCTTATCAGGGACAACAGGGGGCTACACCTTC. It is translated as CASSLSGTTGGYTF.